This entry lists 28 T cell receptor beta chains sequenced from one sample in a study of CD8 T cells in ankylosing spondylitis. MiXCR, run by TCRdb on the 5' RACE reads, gives a single entry per CDR3 protein. The sample lists 250,000 to 300,000 distinct CDR3 sequences, 20% occurring once. Sequencing was done on a sample of blood, either unsorted or a sorted T cell fraction (not recorded which). The receptor set was obtained from a male donor with ankylosing spondylitis or in good health (not recorded which).

This clonotype was counted only a few times. V is TRBV20-1 and J is TRBJ2-3; weak D call: TRBD1 (6 bases). Trimming stripped 1 base from V and 3 bases from J, with 17 bases between. CDR3 length equals 16 residues. CDR1 DFQATT and CDR2 SNEGSKA come from the germline V gene (reference sequence). CDR3 sequence: CSARGVGDIKTDTQYF. In DNA, the CDR3 is TGCAGTGCTAGAGGAGTTGGGGACATAAAGACAGATACGCAGTATTTT.

This clonotype was observed a few times. The chain couples TRBV3-1 to TRBJ2-5, with TRBD2 as a possible D gene (6 bases). Germline V CDR1 and CDR2: LGHDT, YNNKEL (reference sequence). The CDR3 consists of 13 residues. V shed 5 bases and J shed 5 bases, with 12 bases lying between them. CDR3: CASSYLRGETQYF. The DNA for the CDR3 is TGTGCCAGCAGCTATCTTCGGGGGGAGACCCAGTACTTC.

Concerning this clonotype itself: Given the absence of the conserved phenylalanine or tryptophan at the CDR3 end, a read error is likely. The chain employs TRBV20-1 and TRBJ2-7, with a weak D call TRBD1 (6 bases). Trimming took 6 bases from V and 4 from J, leaving 19 bases between them. Germline CDR1 and CDR2: DFQATT and SNEGSKA (reference sequence). The CDR3 has 14 residues. The CDR3 nucleotides read TGCAGTGCCCCTAGGCCGGGACAATCTTACGAGCAGTACGCC. Encoded protein: CSAPRPGQSYEQYA.

This clonotype was seen repeatedly, ten times or more. V is TRBV20-1 and J is TRBJ2-2; D is undetermined. The V gene's germline CDR1 is DFQATT and CDR2 SNEGSKA (reference sequence). Trimming cost V 5 bases and J 5 bases, with 6 bases left between them. The CDR3 loop spans 11 amino acids. CDR3: CSAARTGELFF. The CDR3 nucleotides read TGCAGTGCTGCACGTACCGGGGAGCTGTTTTTT.

A few counts support this clonotype. The CDR3 reads CASSTNTGRRKNIQYF. The DNA for the CDR3 is TGTGCCAGCAGCACTAATACAGGAAGGCGCAAAAACATTCAGTACTTC. The J gene is TRBJ2-4, the V gene TRBV11-1; tentative D call: TRBD1 (5 bases). Germline-derived CDR1 and CDR2 are SGHAT and FQDESV (reference sequence). This CDR3 comprises 16 residues. V was trimmed by 5 bases and J by 3 bases, leaving 17 bases between them.

Turning to this clonotype: One end of the junction fails to match germline, which may point to a read error. The chain has TRBV7-7 and TRBJ2-5; perhaps TRBD2 as D (5 bases). CDR1 and CDR2 from the germline V gene are SSHAT and FNYEAQ (reference sequence). The CDR3 extends over 14 amino acids. This chain's CDR3 is CASSLGTREETQYF. The CDR3 DNA is TGTGCTAGCAGCTTAGGTACTAGAGAAGAGACCCAGTACTTC. The whole variable domain, filled in from reference TRBV7-7 and TRBJ2-5, reads GAGVSQSPRYKVTKRGQDVTLRCDPISSHATLYWYQQALGQGPEFLTYFNYEAQPDKSGLPSDRFSAERPEGSISTLTIQRTEQRDSAMYRCASSLGTREETQYFGPGTRLLVL.

This clonotype was detected many times. The chain has TRBV9 and TRBJ1-5, with 7 bases lining up with TRBD1. The CDR3 loop spans 13 amino acids. Germline assignment: CDR1 SGDLS and CDR2 YYNGEE. V trimming: 3 bases; J trimming: 5 bases; junction bases outside the gene matches: 2. CDR3 sequence reads: CASSGGQDQPQHF. The DNA of the CDR3 is TGTGCCAGCAGCGGAGGACAGGATCAGCCCCAGCATTTT.

V usage is TRBV6-5 and J usage is TRBJ1-2; D not certain. CDR3 length: 15 residues. Germline V CDR1 and CDR2: MNHEY, SVGAGI. V lost 2 bases and J lost 4, with 14 bases in between. The CDR3 region has the DNA TGTGCCAGCAGTTACGTCAGCCGAGGGCCCTATGGCTACACCTTC. It codes for CASSYVSRGPYGYTF.

This clonotype was detected ten times or more. The chain couples TRBV6-1 to TRBJ2-5, with D hard to call. Germline values: CDR1 MNHNS, CDR2 SASEGT. V was shortened by 1 base and J by 2 bases, with 5 bases between the two germline ends. This CDR3 contains 13 residues. CDR3 protein: CASSEGPQETQYF. DNA of the CDR3: TGTGCCAGCAGTGAAGGCCCACAAGAGACCCAGTACTTC.

This clonotype has only a few counts. The chain has TRBV29-1 and TRBJ2-7; TRBD1 agrees at 7 bases. The CDR3 is 16 amino acids. Germline CDR1 is SQVTM and CDR2 is ANQGSEA. V dropped 4 bases and J dropped 5; count of bases not matched to a gene: 17. CDR3 in DNA: TGCAGCGTTGCCCCACAACGCTTGAAGGGGGCAAACGAGCAGTACGTC. It is translated as CSVAPQRLKGANEQYV.

This chain links TRBV6-1 with TRBJ2-1; 12 nucleotides agree with TRBD2. Per the germline V gene, CDR1 is MNHNS and CDR2 is SASEGT. V dropped 3 bases and J dropped 5; count of bases not matched to a gene: 2. The CDR3 loop spans 15 amino acids. The CDR3 nucleotides read TGTGCCAGCAGTGAGACTAGCGGGGGCCACAATGAGCAGTTCTTC. Amino acid sequence: CASSETSGGHNEQFF.

In this sample, this clonotype turned up a few times. The chain employs TRBV9 and TRBJ2-3, with D tentatively TRBD1 (6 bases). Germline loops: CDR1 SGDLS, CDR2 YYNGEE. This CDR3 is built from 18 residues. V lost 4 bases and J 4 bases, leaving 25 bases between the germline ends. The CDR3 loop reads CASSPEVGVGGGSDTQYF. CDR3 DNA: TGTGCCAGCAGCCCCGAAGTAGGCGTAGGGGGTGGTTCAGATACGCAGTATTTT.

This clonotype has only a few counts. V and J are TRBV27 and TRBJ2-5; D possibly corresponds to TRBD2 (6 bases). Trimming left V 1 base short and J 4 bases short, with 10 bases between. Germline-derived CDR1 and CDR2 are MNHEY and SMNVEV (reference sequence). The CDR3 consists of 14 residues. The DNA for the CDR3 is TGTGCCAGCAGTTTATTCGCGGGGTTAGAGACCCAGTACTTC. It codes for CASSLFAGLETQYF.

This clonotype was picked up a small number of times. The V and J genes are TRBV29-1 and TRBJ2-3; D unresolved. V was shortened by 6 bases and J by 1 base, with 11 bases between the two germline ends. CDR3 length: 13 amino acids. Germline values: CDR1 SQVTM, CDR2 ANQGSEA. CDR3 sequence: CSVSHWGTDTQYF. CDR3 DNA sequence: TGCAGCGTGTCACATTGGGGCACAGATACGCAGTATTTT.

This clonotype was counted between two and nine times. This chain joins TRBV18 and TRBJ2-1, with a tentative D call TRBD1 (6 bases). The germline CDR1 and CDR2 sequences are KGHSH and LQKENI. The CDR3 runs to 17 residues. V was cut by 0 bases and J by 0 bases, with 12 bases left in between. This chain's CDR3 is CASSPPGQGPSYNEQFF. Here the CDR3 DNA reads TGTGCCAGCTCACCACCGGGTCAGGGGCCCTCCTACAATGAGCAGTTCTTC.

The chain has TRBV4-1 and TRBJ2-1; D perhaps matches TRBD1 (6 bases). V was trimmed by 3 bases and J by 3 bases, leaving 18 bases between them. Germline loops: CDR1 MGHRA, CDR2 YSYEKL. The CDR3 is 17 amino acids. The CDR3 region is CASSHPRTRGLYNEQFF. The CDR3 bases are TGCGCCAGCAGCCATCCCCGGACCAGGGGTCTCTACAATGAGCAGTTCTTC.

This chain uses TRBV2 with TRBJ2-3; D is possibly TRBD2 (5 bases). The CDR3 has 13 residues. With 7 bases removed from V and 1 base from J, the gap between germline ends came to 9 bases. Per germline, CDR1 SNHLY and CDR2 FYNNEI. CDR3 amino acids: CASNGNGTDTQYF. The CDR3 nucleotides read TGTGCCAGCAACGGGAATGGCACAGATACGCAGTATTTT.

The rearrangement joins TRBV5-6 to TRBJ2-7; the match to TRBD2 covers 7 bases. Per the germline V gene, CDR1 is SGHDT and CDR2 is YYEEEE. This CDR3 comprises 14 residues. Losses at the gene ends were 1 base for V and 6 bases for J; bases not matched to a gene: 7. The CDR3, as DNA: TGTGCCAGCAGCTTGTTTGGGCGGGAGAGCGAGCAGTACGTC. It encodes CASSLFGRESEQYV.

V and J are TRBV19 and TRBJ2-1, with TRBD2 matching over 10 bases. The CDR3 spans 15 residues. Per the germline V gene, CDR1 is LNHDA and CDR2 is SQIVND (reference sequence). J gave up 9 bases and V 5 bases, and 10 bases lay outside the gene matches. Here the CDR3 reads CASSVQRGGAAEQFF. The CDR3 DNA is TGTGCCAGTAGTGTCCAGCGGGGGGGCGCCGCTGAGCAGTTCTTC.

This clonotype was found many times. The chain joins TRBV2 to TRBJ2-2; D gene uncertain. Germline V CDR1 and CDR2: SNHLY, FYNNEI. V was cut by 8 bases and J by 3 bases, with 7 bases left in between. The CDR3 covers 12 residues. This CDR3 reads CASGGDTGELFF. Here the CDR3 DNA reads TGTGCCAGCGGTGGCGACACCGGGGAGCTGTTTTTT.

The rearrangement links TRBV4-1 to TRBJ2-1; possibly TRBD2 for D (5 bases). Germline-derived CDR1 and CDR2 are MGHRA and YSYEKL. This CDR3 has 17 amino acids. The ends were cut back, 2 bases at V and 0 bases at J, with 14 bases in the middle. CDR3: CASSQSPGLSSYNEQFF. CDR3 bases: TGCGCCAGCAGCCAATCCCCAGGACTGAGCTCCTACAATGAGCAGTTCTTC.

The CDR3 region is CASSQTGTENNEQFF. The CDR3 bases are TGTGCCAGCAGCCAGACCGGGACAGAAAACAATGAGCAGTTCTTC. V and J are TRBV4-2 and TRBJ2-1; 7 nucleotides align to TRBD1. Germline V gene sequence: CDR1 LGHNA, CDR2 YNFKEQ. Germline trimming cut 3 bases from V and 5 bases from J; bases unmatched to any gene: 7. This CDR3 region has 15 residues.

The chain recombines TRBV5-1 with TRBJ2-5, with D perhaps matching TRBD1 (5 bases). The CDR3 sequence is 14 residues long. Trimming left V 3 bases short and J 3 bases short, with 12 bases between. Germline V gene lookup returns CDR1 SGHRS and CDR2 YFSETQ. As DNA, the CDR3 is TGCGCCAGCAGCTCGGGCAGGGCCGAAGAGACCCAGTACTTC. Its protein product is CASSSGRAEETQYF.

The chain employs TRBV5-1 and TRBJ2-6; 7 bases map to TRBD1. The CDR3 runs 16 residues. The germline V gene encodes CDR1 SGHRS and CDR2 YFSETQ. With 5 bases clipped from V and 0 bases from J, the junction kept 5 bases outside the gene matches. The CDR3 reads CASRQGRNSGANVLTF. CDR3 DNA: TGCGCCAGCAGACAGGGGCGCAACTCTGGGGCCAACGTCCTGACTTTC. The variable domain in full, completed from reference TRBV5-1 and TRBJ2-6, reads KAGVTQTPRYLIKTRGQQVTLSCSPISGHRSVSWYQQTPGQGLQFLFEYFSETQRNKGNFPGRFSGRQFSNSRSEMNVSTLELGDSALYLCASRQGRNSGANVLTFGAGSRLTVL.

The V call is TRBV10-3, the J call TRBJ2-1, with D unclear. The V gene lost 6 bases and the J gene lost 9 bases, with 9 bases spanning the gap. Germline V gives CDR1 ENHRY, CDR2 SYGVKD. The length of the CDR3 is 11 residues. The CDR3 protein is CAISLAREQFF. CDR3 nucleotide sequence: TGTGCCATCAGCTTGGCGCGTGAGCAGTTCTTC.

The chain carries TRBV5-1 and TRBJ2-3; TRBD1 matches at 9 bases. The germline V gene encodes CDR1 SGHRS and CDR2 YFSETQ. The ends lost 3 bases at V and 5 bases at J; junction bases unmatched: 4. CDR3 length equals 14 residues. The DNA for the CDR3 is TGCGCCAGCAGCTGGACAGGGGTAAAAGATACGCAGTATTTT. Its protein product is CASSWTGVKDTQYF.

This clonotype was detected only a few times. The chain has TRBV25-1 and TRBJ2-1; unclear D gene. CDR1 is MGHDK, CDR2 SYGVNS, per germline. V dropped 3 bases and J dropped 0 bases, with 9 bases sitting between them. The CDR3 is 15 amino acids. The CDR3 DNA reads TGTGCCAGCAGTGAGGGGTGGGGCTCCTACAATGAGCAGTTCTTC. Translation: CASSEGWGSYNEQFF. Combining the CDR3 with reference TRBV25-1 and TRBJ2-1 gives the whole variable domain EADIYQTPRYLVIGTGKKITLECSQTMGHDKMYWYQQDPGMELHLIHYSYGVNSTEKGDLSSESTVSRIRTEHFPLTLESARPSHTSQYLCASSEGWGSYNEQFFGPGTRLTVL.

The chain uses TRBV20-1 and TRBJ1-2; D remains unclear. V was pared by 8 bases and J by 6 bases, with 4 bases between. The CDR3 runs 8 residues. Germline lookup yields CDR1 DFQATT and CDR2 SNEGSKA (reference sequence). The CDR3 DNA follows: TGCAGTCCCGATGGCTACACCTTC. Protein sequence: CSPDGYTF.